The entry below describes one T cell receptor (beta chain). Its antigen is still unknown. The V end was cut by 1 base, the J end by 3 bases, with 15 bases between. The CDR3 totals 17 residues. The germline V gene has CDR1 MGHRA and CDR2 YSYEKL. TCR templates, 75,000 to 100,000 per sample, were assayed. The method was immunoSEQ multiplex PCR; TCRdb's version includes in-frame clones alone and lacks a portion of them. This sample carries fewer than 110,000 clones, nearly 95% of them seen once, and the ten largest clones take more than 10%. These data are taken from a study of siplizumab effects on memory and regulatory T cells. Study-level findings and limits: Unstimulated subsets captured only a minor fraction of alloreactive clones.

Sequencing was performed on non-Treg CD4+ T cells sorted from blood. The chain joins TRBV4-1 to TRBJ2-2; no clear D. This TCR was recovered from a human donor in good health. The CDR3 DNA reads TGCGCCAGCAGCCAAGGAACGGGTGCGCAGGACACCGGGGAGCTGTTTTTT. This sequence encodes CASSQGTGAQDTGELFF.